The 23 T cell receptor beta chains presented below share a single source sample, sequenced in a study of regulatory T cells in long-lasting Graves disease. Building of the TCR beta libraries involved iRepertoire HTBI primers and Arm-PCR of CDR3 regions. TCRdb re-called the multiplex PCR reads through MiXCR, storing one row per CDR3 protein. The sample has about 540,000 distinct CDR3 sequences, about 13% seen once. Noted time point: newly diagnosed GD, antithyroid drugs for less than 3 months. The authors made the TCR library using RNA they extracted from PBMCs. These same data were also listed under a study on T cells in Graves' hyperthyroidism and ophthalmopathy.

This sample comprised peripheral blood mononuclear cells (PBMCs), obtained at new diagnosis, from a patient treated with antithyroid drugs. The receptors here all came from a man aged 30 to 39 with Graves disease.

This clonotype was recorded at least ten times. This rearrangement joins TRBV12-3 or TRBV12-4 to TRBJ1-1, with TRBD1 matching over 8 bases. There are 15 residues in the CDR3. J gave up 1 base and V 3 bases, and 4 bases lay outside the gene matches. CDR3 in DNA: TGTGCCAGCAGTTTTTACAGGGGGGCGAACACTGAAGCTTTCTTT. It specifies CASSFYRGANTEAFF.

The chain employs TRBV6-1 and TRBJ2-1; 7 bases align to TRBD2. The ends lost 3 bases at V and 7 bases at J; junction bases unmatched: 9. Germline V gene lookup returns CDR1 MNHNS and CDR2 SASEGT. The CDR3 is 15 residues long. The CDR3: CASSDAGVNINEQFF. CDR3 nucleotides: TGTGCCAGCAGTGACGCGGGAGTCAATATTAATGAGCAGTTCTTC.

This clonotype was seen ten or more times. V usage is TRBV19 and J usage is TRBJ1-4, with a possible D match to TRBD1 (5 bases). This CDR3 is built from 14 residues. V lost 8 bases and J 0 bases, leaving 10 bases between the germline ends. Germline CDR1 LNHDA, CDR2 SQIVND (reference sequence). CDR3 bases: TGTGCCAGTTCCGGGACTGCAACTAATGAAAAACTGTTTTTT. Its protein is CASSGTATNEKLFF.

This clonotype has just one count. V gene TRBV4-1 combines with J gene TRBJ1-1; 7 bases line up with TRBD1. Germline trimming cut 2 bases from V and 3 bases from J; bases unmatched to any gene: 6. The CDR3 consists of 15 residues. The germline gives CDR1 MGHRA, CDR2 YSYEKL. The CDR3: CASSQKEGAYTEAFF. Here the CDR3 DNA reads TGCGCCAGCAGCCAAAAAGAGGGGGCATACACTGAAGCTTTCTTT.

This clonotype was seen more than once but under ten times. This chain uses TRBV4-1 with TRBJ1-2; possible D gene TRBD1, 6 bases. Germline CDR1 reads MGHRA; CDR2 reads YSYEKL. Trimming cost V 1 base and J 7 bases, with 10 bases left between them. The CDR3 extends over 13 amino acids. The DNA of the CDR3 is TGCGCCAGCAGCCAAGGGGGGCCGTCTGGCTACACCTTC. It yields the protein CASSQGGPSGYTF.

This clonotype was detected a few times. It may be a read error: a sequence one base away is much more abundant. The gene calls are TRBV27 and TRBJ1-5, with D unresolved. The length of the CDR3 is 12 residues. Trimming removed 3 bases from V and 3 bases from J, with 3 bases in between. From germline, CDR1 is MNHEY and CDR2 SMNVEV (reference sequence). Written as DNA, the CDR3 is TGTGCCAGCAGTTTCTACAATCAGCCCCAGCATTTT. Protein product: CASSFYNQPQHF.

The chain combines TRBV6-9 with TRBJ1-3; TRBD1 might be the D (5 bases). Between the trimmed V and J ends, which lost 3 bases and 2 bases, there was a span of 14 bases. This CDR3 comprises 16 residues. Germline assignment: CDR1 MNHGY and CDR2 SVAAGI. CDR3 sequence: CASSYGGGGTGNTIYF. The CDR3 DNA follows: TGTGCCAGCAGTTACGGGGGTGGGGGAACTGGAAACACCATATATTTT.

This clonotype was recorded a few times. The chain combines TRBV29-1 with TRBJ2-7, with unresolved D. Looked up from germline, CDR1 is SQVTM and CDR2 is ANQGSEA. V lost 4 bases and J 4 bases, leaving 11 bases between the germline ends. This CDR3 is 12 amino acids long. CDR3 nucleotides: TGCAGCGTTGTTTGGGCCGATTACGAGCAGTACTTC. This sequence encodes CSVVWADYEQYF.

On this clonotype itself: This clone may be a read error of a much larger clone one base away. The J gene is TRBJ1-5, the V gene TRBV10-3; no clear D. The CDR3 has 13 residues. Germline V gene sequence: CDR1 ENHRY, CDR2 SYGVKD. The CDR3 DNA sequence: TGTGCCACGTGGCTGGGGTCGAATCAGCCCCGGCATTTT. Amino acids: CATWLGSNQPRHF.

The gene calls are TRBV6-2 or TRBV6-3 and TRBJ1-5, with 8 bases that match TRBD1. The CDR3 consists of 18 residues. Per the germline V gene, CDR1 is MNHEY and CDR2 is SVGEGT. The V gene end was trimmed by 0 bases and the J gene end by 0 bases; junction bases not matched to a gene: 7. This CDR3 is CASSYSQGAPYSNQPQHF. In DNA form, the CDR3 reads TGTGCCAGCAGTTACTCTCAGGGGGCCCCTTATAGCAATCAGCCCCAGCATTTT.

The rearrangement joins TRBV5-1 to TRBJ1-3; 7 bases match TRBD1. The germline V gene encodes CDR1 SGHRS and CDR2 YFSETQ. This CDR3 is built from 15 residues. V was pared by 4 bases and J by 0 bases, with 4 bases of the junction left unmatched. This CDR3 reads CASSQGQISGNTIYF. CDR3 bases: TGCGCCAGCAGCCAGGGACAGATCTCTGGAAACACCATATATTTT. The variable domain in full, with the rest retrieved from reference TRBV5-1 and TRBJ1-3, is KAGVTQTPRYLIKTRGQQVTLSCSPISGHRSVSWYQQTPGQGLQFLFEYFSETQRNKGNFPGRFSGRQFSNSRSEMNVSTLELGDSALYLCASSQGQISGNTIYFGEGSWLTVV.

This clonotype has ten or more counts. CDR3 nucleotide sequence: TGTGCCAGCTCACCCCCGACTAGTGATGAGCAGTTCTTC. Encoded protein: CASSPPTSDEQFF. The genes are TRBV18 and TRBJ2-1; a possible D gene is TRBD2 (6 bases). V was shortened by 3 bases and J by 8 bases, with 11 bases between the two germline ends. The germline gives CDR1 KGHSH, CDR2 LQKENI. The CDR3 is 13 amino acids.

The table lists this clonotype with many counts. The chain is built from TRBV9 and TRBJ1-2; 7 bases match TRBD1. This CDR3 spans 15 amino acids. V was pared by 4 bases and J by 3 bases, with 9 bases of the junction left unmatched. The germline V gene has CDR1 SGDLS and CDR2 YYNGEE. The CDR3: CASSPQGGVYYGYTF. For the CDR3, the DNA is TGTGCCAGCAGCCCCCAGGGGGGGGTATACTATGGCTACACCTTC.

The genes are TRBV13 and TRBJ2-3; perhaps TRBD1 as D (6 bases). CDR1 is PRHDT, CDR2 FYEKMQ, per germline (reference sequence). The CDR3 has 16 amino acids. V lost 2 bases and J lost 3, with 15 bases in between. In nucleotides, the CDR3 is TGTGCCAGCAGCTTACCACCTCAGGGGCGGACAGATACGCAGTATTTT. This codes for CASSLPPQGRTDTQYF.

This clonotype was detected only a few times. CDR3 in DNA: TGCAGCGTTGAATCTTCCGACAGGGTGAGAAGTACTGAAGCTTTCTTT. Protein product: CSVESSDRVRSTEAFF. The genes are TRBV29-1 and TRBJ1-1; 7 bases agree with TRBD1. The CDR3 totals 16 residues. The germline V gene encodes CDR1 SQVTM and CDR2 ANQGSEA. J was trimmed by 5 bases and V by 2 bases; bases with no gene match: 14. Looking up the rest from reference TRBV29-1 and TRBJ1-1 gives the full variable domain: SAVISQKPSRDICQRGTSLTIQCQVDSQVTMMFWYRQQPGQSLTLIATANQGSEATYESGFVIDKFPISRPNLTFSTLTVSNMSPEDSSIYLCSVESSDRVRSTEAFFGQGTRLTVV.

This clonotype was seen many times. The chain is built from TRBV27 and TRBJ2-1; a weak D match, TRBD1 (5 bases). CDR1 is MNHEY, CDR2 SMNVEV, per germline (reference sequence). The CDR3 extends over 12 amino acids. V was shortened by 5 bases and J by 6 bases, with 8 bases between the two germline ends. This CDR3 is CASSNQGNEQFF. CDR3 bases: TGTGCCAGCAGTAACCAGGGCAATGAGCAGTTCTTC.

The rearrangement uses TRBV13 and TRBJ1-3, with D perhaps TRBD1 (5 bases). CDR1 PRHDT and CDR2 FYEKMQ come from the germline V gene (reference sequence). The CDR3 totals 12 residues. V lost 5 bases, J lost 8 bases, and 10 bases lay in between. The CDR3 nucleotides are TGTGCCAGCAGCCCAGGGCCCGACACCATATATTTT. Residues: CASSPGPDTIYF. Filled out from reference TRBV13 and TRBJ1-3, the complete variable domain reads AAGVIQSPRHLIKEKRETATLKCYPIPRHDTVYWYQQGPGQDPQFLISFYEKMQSDKGSIPDRFSAQQFSDYHSELNMSSLELGDSALYFCASSPGPDTIYFGEGSWLTVV.

This clonotype has ten or more counts. The genes are TRBV29-1 and TRBJ2-5; 7 bases match TRBD1. This CDR3 region has 12 residues. J gave up 5 bases and V 7 bases, and 7 bases lay outside the gene matches. CDR1 and CDR2 (germline): SQVTM, ANQGSEA. The CDR3 DNA follows: TGCAGCGCCAGACAGGGCTTCGAGACCCAGTACTTC. Its protein product is CSARQGFETQYF.

This clonotype was seen ten or more times. The chain carries TRBV20-1 and TRBJ2-7; tentatively, D is TRBD2 (6 bases). The CDR3 is made up of 12 amino acids. Germline V gives CDR1 DFQATT, CDR2 SNEGSKA (reference sequence). The CDR3 protein is CSPRPGENEQYF. For the CDR3, the DNA is TGCAGCCCCAGGCCGGGGGAAAACGAGCAGTACTTC.

This clonotype has only a few counts. The chain recombines TRBV20-1 with TRBJ2-4, with D hard to call. Germline CDR1 is DFQATT and CDR2 is SNEGSKA (reference sequence). The ends were cut back, 1 base at V and 0 bases at J, with 13 bases in the middle. The CDR3 spans 16 residues. CDR3 coding DNA: TGCAGTGCTAGAGGTGGACCCCTGGTAGCCAAAAACATTCAGTACTTC. Its translation: CSARGGPLVAKNIQYF.

The chain links TRBV25-1 to TRBJ2-3; no reliable D call. The CDR3 spans 14 residues. Trimming removed 3 bases from V and 4 bases from J, with 11 bases in between. CDR1 is MGHDK and CDR2 is SYGVNS in the germline V gene. CDR3 bases: TGTGCCAGCAGTGATCGAGGAACCTCAGATACGCAGTATTTT. Translation: CASSDRGTSDTQYF.

This clonotype came up many times. The chain has TRBV12-5 and TRBJ2-5, with D possibly TRBD1 on 5 matching bases. V lost 3 bases, J lost 3 bases, and 11 bases lay in between. The CDR3 extends over 14 amino acids. From germline, CDR1 is LGHNT and CDR2 FRNRAP. For the CDR3, the DNA is TGTGCTAGTGGTTTACGAGAACAGGAAGAGACCCAGTACTTC. This gives the protein CASGLREQEETQYF.

This clonotype has ten or more counts. J is TRBJ2-1 and V is TRBV12-3 or TRBV12-4; D may be TRBD1 or TRBD2 (5 bases each). V was cut by 2 bases and J by 0 bases, with 14 bases left in between. CDR3 length: 17 residues. The CDR3 loop reads CASSLIRDRNSYNEQFF. The CDR3 region has the DNA TGTGCCAGCAGTTTAATAAGGGACCGAAACTCCTACAATGAGCAGTTCTTC.